The present TCR beta chain was sequenced within a study of regulatory T cells in long-lasting Graves disease. Trimming cost V 6 bases and J 5 bases; bases outside gene matches: 9. Looked up from germline, CDR1 is MRHNA and CDR2 is SNTAGT. The CDR3 is 14 amino acids. The table lists this clonotype with a few counts. Combining iRepertoire HTBI primers with Arm-PCR of CDR3 regions, the authors built TCR beta libraries. One entry per CDR3 protein, called by TCRdb with MiXCR from the multiplex PCR reads. Of some 400,000 distinct CDR3 sequences listed, more than 12% are singletons. Sample time point: newly diagnosed GD, antithyroid drugs for less than 3 months. With RNA extracted from PBMCs as input, the TCR library was made. These data were also reused for a study on T cells in Graves' hyperthyroidism and ophthalmopathy.

This receptor was obtained from a woman in her twenties or thirties with Graves disease. The sequencing here drew on peripheral blood mononuclear cells (PBMCs), taken at new diagnosis, from a patient treated with antithyroid drugs. This chain links TRBV6-4 with TRBJ2-5; 7 bases line up with TRBD2. The CDR3 DNA reads TGTGCCAGCAGCATGAGCGGGGCGGGGGAGACCCAGTACTTC. Amino acid sequence: CASSMSGAGETQYF.